Sequencing of this TCR beta chain was carried out in a study of blood T cell repertoires in COVID-19. Study information: Samples of COVID-19 (acute and convalescent) were obtained from the United States, Italy and Spain. The cDNA or gDNA used as material had been derived from T cells, B-cell-depleted T cells, or PBMCs.

The CDR3 sequence is 16 residues long. Losses at the gene ends were 0 bases for V and 1 base for J; bases not matched to a gene: 0. In germline, CDR1 is MNHEY, CDR2 SVGAGI. Enrolled during active infection, Seattle patients were then followed longitudinally. Source study methods: Using reference gene primer amplification, nucleated cell counts were estimated. Sequencing was performed with immunoSEQ multiplex PCR; in TCRdb, only in-frame clones are kept and a portion is missing. The DNA gave D and trimming, while V, J and clone size come from that table. The table lists about 58,000 clones, approximately 80% of them singletons, with about 31% in the top ten.

The chain joins TRBV6-5 to TRBJ2-3; 11 nucleotides match TRBD2. Sequencing used peripheral blood. The TCR comes from a man aged 60 to 69 with COVID-19, enrolled during active disease. The CDR3 DNA is TGTGCCAGCAGTTACTCTAGCGGGGGGGGCACAGATACGCAGTATTTT. It encodes CASSYSSGGGTDTQYF.